A selection of T cell receptor beta chains follows, all from one sample in a study of technical replicates of blood from a handful of donors. Libraries were prepared by immunoSEQ multiplex PCR; TCRdb keeps only in-frame clonotypes and omits some of them. The sample has tens of thousands of clones; 92% are singletons. Sequencing was carried out using T cells isolated from PBMCs. Every receptor here comes from a human donor in good health. Both conserved end residues are part of each CDR3. The order of the fields is clone size, J gene, CDR3 length, D gene, V gene, CDR3 protein, CDR3 DNA. D genes are given only for firm matches. Clone size is shown for a subset of rows, as once, few, many or a class of expanded clone.

. TRBJ2-7 16 . TRBV9 CASSVGAVDKFLEQYF TGTGCCAGCAGCGTAGGGGCAGTGGATAAGTTTCTGGAGCAGTACTTC
. TRBJ2-1 17 TRBD2 TRBV10-3 CAISESTSGRAYNEQFF TGTGCCATCAGTGAGTCGACTAGCGGGAGGGCCTATAATGAGCAGTTCTTC
. TRBJ2-7 14 TRBD1 TRBV11-2 CASNQRTGGHEQYF TGTGCCAGCAACCAAAGGACAGGGGGCCACGAGCAGTACTTC
. TRBJ2-3 16 TRBD2 TRBV5-6 CASSLGLAGVADTQYF TGTGCCAGCAGCTTGGGACTAGCGGGAGTTGCAGATACGCAGTATTTT
. TRBJ2-1 16 . TRBV21-1 CASSKDKREKDNEQFF TGTGCCAGCAGCAAAGATAAGCGGGAGAAGGACAATGAGCAGTTCTTC
once TRBJ1-3 13 . TRBV12-5 CASGRTAGNTIYF TGTGCTAGTGGTCGAACGGCTGGAAACACCATATATTTT
. TRBJ2-7 11 . TRBV7-2 CASSQQVEQYF TGTGCCAGCAGCCAACAGGTCGAGCAGTACTTC
. TRBJ2-1 12 . TRBV10-3 CASAGAYNEQFF TGTGCCTCCGCAGGGGCCTACAATGAGCAGTTCTTC
. TRBJ1-4 13 TRBD1 TRBV10-3 CAIRTGENEKLFF TGTGCCATCAGGACAGGGGAGAATGAAAAACTGTTTTTT
. TRBJ1-1 13 . TRBV19 CASGGRMNTEAFF TGTGCCAGCGGGGGACGGATGAACACTGAAGCTTTCTTT
. TRBJ2-3 16 TRBD2 TRBV11-2 CASSLAIAGVRDTQYF TGTGCCAGCAGCTTAGCTATAGCGGGAGTAAGAGATACGCAGTATTTT
. TRBJ1-2 13 . TRBV19 CASSEAGNYGYTF TGTGCCAGTAGTGAAGCGGGAAACTATGGCTACACCTTC
. TRBJ2-7 14 TRBD2 TRBV5-1 CASSPSGGVVEQYF TGCGCCAGCAGCCCTTCGGGAGGGGTGGTGGAGCAGTACTTC
. TRBJ1-2 12 . TRBV27 CASRAQGRGYTF TGTGCCAGCAGAGCGCAGGGTCGTGGCTACACCTTC
. TRBJ2-5 11 . TRBV5-1 CASSFAETQYF TGCGCCAGCAGCTTCGCGGAGACCCAGTACTTC
. TRBJ1-3 16 TRBD1 TRBV7-9 CASSITGQGGGNTIYF TGTGCCAGCAGCATAACGGGACAGGGAGGTGGAAACACCATATATTTT
. TRBJ1-1 16 TRBD1 TRBV28 CASSNGQGSRDTEAFF TGTGCCAGCAGCAATGGACAGGGAAGTAGGGACACTGAAGCTTTCTTT
. TRBJ2-1 18 TRBD2 TRBV7-2 CASSLGSGRILSYNEQFF TGTGCCAGCAGCTTAGGTAGCGGGAGGATCCTTTCCTACAATGAGCAGTTCTTC